This section outlines one TCR beta chain sequence together with its context. The V and J ends lost 5 bases and 6 bases respectively, with 18 bases between them. Germline values: CDR1 SGHTA, CDR2 FQGNSA. The CDR3 spans 15 residues. The data derive from a study of long-term antiretroviral therapy in people with HIV. Survey-level immunoSEQ v3.0 assays were run. Roughly 40,000-55,000 T-cell genomes per sample were the sequencing target. TCRdb's copy holds only in-frame clones and misses some; the assay was immunoSEQ multiplex PCR. Of around 23,000 clones detected, around 86% appear once; the ten largest clones hold roughly a sixth.

The input for sequencing was unsorted PBMCs, taken at the start of antiretroviral therapy, before treatment. The rearrangement joins TRBV7-2 to TRBJ2-3; D perhaps matches TRBD2 (6 bases). The sequence came from a woman under 30 with HIV. This CDR3 reads CASSPGSRGGDTQYF. CDR3 DNA sequence: TGTGCCAGCAGCCCCGGGAGTAGGGGCGGGGATACGCAGTATTTT.